Listed below are T cell receptor beta chains from one sample, sequenced in a study of PD-1 blockade in classical Hodgkin lymphoma. The assay was immunoSEQ multiplex PCR, and TCRdb's table has in-frame clones only and misses some. The sample has roughly 96,000 clones; 90% to 95% are singletons. The starting material was peripheral blood mononuclear cells (PBMCs), obtained before the fourth cycle of nivolumab. The receptors derive from a human donor with classical Hodgkin lymphoma. CDR3s include the opening cysteine and the closing phenylalanine or tryptophan. The order of the fields is D gene, clone size, V gene, J gene, CDR3 protein, CDR3 DNA. D genes are given only for firm matches. Expanded clones get a size class; other rows say once, few or many, or leave the size out.

NA	once	TRBV14	TRBJ2-3	CASSHQPGARGTDTQYF	TGTGCCAGCAGCCACCAGCCGGGGGCTCGGGGCACAGATACGCAGTATTTT
TRBD1	once	TRBV18	TRBJ1-2	CASSHYDRGHYGYTF	TGTGCCAGCTCGCACTACGACAGGGGGCACTATGGCTACACCTTC
NA	NA	TRBV7-9	TRBJ2-1	CASSSSRETNEQFF	TGTGCCAGCAGCTCCTCACGGGAGACGAATGAGCAGTTCTTC
TRBD1	NA	TRBV5-1	TRBJ2-2	CASRLDRGRTGELFF	TGCGCCAGCAGACTTGACAGGGGGCGCACCGGGGAGCTGTTTTTT
NA	NA	TRBV5-6	TRBJ1-2	CASSSLVATATTF	TGTGCCAGCAGTTCCCTGGTGGCAACGGCAACGACCTTC
NA	NA	TRBV9	TRBJ2-3	CASSVGGATTDTQYF	TGTGCCAGCAGCGTCGGAGGGGCGACCACAGATACGCAGTATTTT
NA	NA	TRBV18	TRBJ1-2	CASSPGAPGMYGYTF	TGTGCCAGCTCACCAGGGGCCCCAGGGATGTATGGCTACACCTTC
TRBD1	NA	TRBV6-6	TRBJ1-2	CASSLDRDAGYTF	TGTGCCAGCAGTTTAGACAGGGACGCAGGCTACACCTTC
NA	NA	TRBV6-1	TRBJ1-2	CASSEGIRHSAYGYTF	TGTGCCAGCAGTGAAGGGATCCGTCACAGCGCGTATGGCTACACCTTC
TRBD1	NA	TRBV28	TRBJ1-1	CASSLGGTGYTEAFF	TGTGCCAGCAGTTTAGGGGGGACAGGGTACACTGAAGCTTTCTTT
NA	NA	TRBV27	TRBJ2-3	CASSEGGAGADTQYF	TGTGCCAGCAGCGAAGGGGGGGCGGGCGCAGATACGCAGTATTTT
NA	NA	TRBV4-1	TRBJ1-2	CASSQEQGTNYGYTF	TGCGCCAGCAGCCAAGAACAGGGCACTAACTATGGCTACACCTTC
NA	NA	TRBV2	TRBJ2-3	CASSGYGPYTDTQYF	TGTGCCAGCAGCGGCTACGGGCCATACACAGATACGCAGTATTTT
TRBD1	NA	TRBV5-1	TRBJ2-2	CASSFRTGDRNTGELFF	TGCGCCAGCAGCTTTCGGACAGGGGATCGAAACACCGGGGAGCTGTTTTTT
TRBD1	NA	TRBV28	TRBJ1-1	CASSLFDFGQGREAFF	TGTGCCAGCAGTTTATTCGATTTTGGACAGGGGAGAGAAGCTTTCTTT
NA	few	TRBV7-9	TRBJ2-7	CASSSDHYEQYF	TGTGCCAGCAGCTCCGACCACTACGAGCAGTACTTC